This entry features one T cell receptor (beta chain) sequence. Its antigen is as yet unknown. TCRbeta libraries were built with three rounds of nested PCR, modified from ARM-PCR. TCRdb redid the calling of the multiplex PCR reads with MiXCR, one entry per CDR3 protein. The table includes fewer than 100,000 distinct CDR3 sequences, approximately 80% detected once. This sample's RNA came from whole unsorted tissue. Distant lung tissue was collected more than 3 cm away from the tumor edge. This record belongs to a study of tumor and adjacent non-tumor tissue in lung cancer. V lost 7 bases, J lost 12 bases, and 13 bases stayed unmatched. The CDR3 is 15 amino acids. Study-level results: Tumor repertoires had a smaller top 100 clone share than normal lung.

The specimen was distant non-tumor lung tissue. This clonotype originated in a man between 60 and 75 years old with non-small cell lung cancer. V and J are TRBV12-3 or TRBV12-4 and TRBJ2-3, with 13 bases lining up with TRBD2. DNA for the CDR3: TGTGCCAGCACAGGGACTAGCGGGGACACAGATGCACAGTATTTT. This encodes CASTGTSGDTDAQYF.